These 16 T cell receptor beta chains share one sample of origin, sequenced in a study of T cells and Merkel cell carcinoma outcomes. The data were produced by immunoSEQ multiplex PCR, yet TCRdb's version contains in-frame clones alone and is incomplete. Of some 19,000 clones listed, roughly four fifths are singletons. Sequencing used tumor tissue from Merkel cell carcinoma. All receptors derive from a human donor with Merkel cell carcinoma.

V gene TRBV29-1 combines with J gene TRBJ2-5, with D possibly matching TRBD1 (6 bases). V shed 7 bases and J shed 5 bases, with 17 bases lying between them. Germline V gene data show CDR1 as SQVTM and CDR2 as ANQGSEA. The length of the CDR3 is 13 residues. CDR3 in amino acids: CSGGREDSETQYF. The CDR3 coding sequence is TGCAGCGGGGGGCGAGAGGATTCCGAGACCCAGTACTTC.

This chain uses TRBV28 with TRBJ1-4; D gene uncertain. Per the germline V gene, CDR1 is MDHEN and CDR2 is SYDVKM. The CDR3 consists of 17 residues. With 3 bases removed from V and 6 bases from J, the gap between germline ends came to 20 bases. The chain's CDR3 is CASSLALGDSWDEKLFF. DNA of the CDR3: TGTGCCAGCAGTTTGGCCCTAGGAGATTCTTGGGATGAAAAACTGTTTTTT.

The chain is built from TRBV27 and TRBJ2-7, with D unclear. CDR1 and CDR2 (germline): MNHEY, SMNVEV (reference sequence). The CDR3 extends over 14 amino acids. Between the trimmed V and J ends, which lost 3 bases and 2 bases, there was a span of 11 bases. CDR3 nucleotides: TGTGCCAGCAGTTTGGGTAGCCGCACCTACGAGCAGTACTTC. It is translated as CASSLGSRTYEQYF.

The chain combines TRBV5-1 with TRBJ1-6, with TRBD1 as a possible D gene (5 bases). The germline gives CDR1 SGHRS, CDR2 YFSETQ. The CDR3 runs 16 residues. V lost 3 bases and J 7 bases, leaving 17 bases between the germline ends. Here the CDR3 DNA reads TGCGCCAGCAGCTGGGGGGGTAACTCTCTGAATTCACCCCTCCACTTT. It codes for CASSWGGNSLNSPLHF. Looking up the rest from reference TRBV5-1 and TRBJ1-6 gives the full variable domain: KAGVTQTPRYLIKTRGQQVTLSCSPISGHRSVSWYQQTPGQGLQFLFEYFSETQRNKGNFPGRFSGRQFSNSRSEMNVSTLELGDSALYLCASSWGGNSLNSPLHFGNGTRLTVT.

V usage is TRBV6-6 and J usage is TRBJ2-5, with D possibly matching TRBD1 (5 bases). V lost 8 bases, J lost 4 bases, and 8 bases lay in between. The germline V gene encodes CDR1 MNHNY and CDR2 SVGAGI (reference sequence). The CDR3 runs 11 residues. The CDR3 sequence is CASPGPETQYF. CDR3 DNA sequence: TGTGCCAGCCCAGGGCCAGAGACCCAGTACTTC.

CDR3 bases: TGCGCCAGCAGGGAGGGTTCTGCTGAAGCTTTCTTT. Residues: CASREGSAEAFF. The rearrangement links TRBV5-1 to TRBJ1-1; D gene unclear. Germline CDR1 SGHRS, CDR2 YFSETQ. This CDR3 contains 12 residues. With 5 bases removed from V and 6 bases from J, the gap between germline ends came to 11 bases.

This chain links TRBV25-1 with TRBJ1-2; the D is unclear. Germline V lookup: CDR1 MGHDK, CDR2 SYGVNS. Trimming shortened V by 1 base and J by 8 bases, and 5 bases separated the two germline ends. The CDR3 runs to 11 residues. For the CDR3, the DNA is TGTGCCAGCAGTGAATTTGGCGGCTACACCTTC. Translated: CASSEFGGYTF.

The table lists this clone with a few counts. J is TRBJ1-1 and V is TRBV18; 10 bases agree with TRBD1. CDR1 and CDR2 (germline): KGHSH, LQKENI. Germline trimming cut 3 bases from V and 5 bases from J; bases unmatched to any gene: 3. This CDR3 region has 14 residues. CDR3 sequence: CASSPSGQGTEAFF. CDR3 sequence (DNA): TGTGCCAGCTCACCGTCGGGACAGGGGACTGAAGCTTTCTTT.

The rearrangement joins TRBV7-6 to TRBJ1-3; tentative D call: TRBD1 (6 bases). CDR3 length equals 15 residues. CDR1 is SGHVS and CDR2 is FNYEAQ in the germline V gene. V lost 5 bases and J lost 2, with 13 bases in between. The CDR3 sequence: CASSVNTGTGNTIYF. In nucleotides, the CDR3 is TGTGCCAGCAGCGTAAATACAGGGACTGGAAACACCATATATTTT.

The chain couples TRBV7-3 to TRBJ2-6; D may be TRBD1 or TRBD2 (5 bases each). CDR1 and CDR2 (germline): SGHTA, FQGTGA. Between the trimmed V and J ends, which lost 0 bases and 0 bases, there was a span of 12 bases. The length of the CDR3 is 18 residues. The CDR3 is CASSLTGTVNSGANVLTF. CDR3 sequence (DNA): TGTGCCAGCAGCTTAACCGGGACGGTAAACTCTGGGGCCAACGTCCTGACTTTC.

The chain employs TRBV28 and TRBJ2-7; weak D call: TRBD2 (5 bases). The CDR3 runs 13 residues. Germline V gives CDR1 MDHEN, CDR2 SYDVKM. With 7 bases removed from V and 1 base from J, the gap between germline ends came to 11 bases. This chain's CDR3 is CASMVRVSYEQYF. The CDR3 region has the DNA TGTGCCAGCATGGTGAGGGTATCCTACGAGCAGTACTTC.

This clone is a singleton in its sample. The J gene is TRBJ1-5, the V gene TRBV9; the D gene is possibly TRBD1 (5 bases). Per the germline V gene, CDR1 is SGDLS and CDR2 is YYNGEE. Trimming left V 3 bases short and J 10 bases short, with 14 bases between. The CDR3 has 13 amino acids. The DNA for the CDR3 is TGTGCCAGCAGCGCAAATGACGGGGACCCCCAGCATTTT. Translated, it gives CASSANDGDPQHF.

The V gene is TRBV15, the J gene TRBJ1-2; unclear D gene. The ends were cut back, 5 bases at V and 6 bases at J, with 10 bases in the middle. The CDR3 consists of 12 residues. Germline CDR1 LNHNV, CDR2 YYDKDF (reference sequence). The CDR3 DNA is TGTGCCACCAGCCCGGAGGGAAATGGCTACACCTTC. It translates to CATSPEGNGYTF.

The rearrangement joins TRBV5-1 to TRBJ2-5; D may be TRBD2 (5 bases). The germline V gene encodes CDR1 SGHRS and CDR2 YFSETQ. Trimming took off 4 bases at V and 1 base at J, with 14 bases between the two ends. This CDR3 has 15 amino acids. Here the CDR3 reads CASSSPEDSQETQYF. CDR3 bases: TGCGCCAGCAGCAGTCCGGAGGACTCCCAAGAGACCCAGTACTTC.

DNA of the CDR3: TGCGCCAGCAGCTTCGGACAGTTAACTGAAGCTTTCTTT. Its protein is CASSFGQLTEAFF. The J gene is TRBJ1-1, the V gene TRBV5-1, with D possibly TRBD1 on 6 matching bases. Trimming pared 2 bases from V and 5 bases from J, leaving 10 bases between. The length of the CDR3 is 13 residues. Germline CDR1 and CDR2: SGHRS and YFSETQ.

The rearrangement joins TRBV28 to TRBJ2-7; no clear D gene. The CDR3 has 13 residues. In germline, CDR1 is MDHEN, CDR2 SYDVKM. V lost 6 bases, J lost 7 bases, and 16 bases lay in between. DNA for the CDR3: TGTGCCAGCAGCCACTCCATGGCGCAAGAGCAGTACTTC. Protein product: CASSHSMAQEQYF.